The 8 T cell receptor beta chains listed next were all sequenced from one sample in a study of T-cell memory formation after mild COVID-19. TCRdb passed the 5' RACE reads through MiXCR, listing each CDR3 protein once. Here the sample spans roughly 310,000 distinct CDR3 sequences, approximately 16% being singletons. The sample taken for sequencing was PBMCs or a T cell subset sorted from them (not recorded which). Receptors were obtained from a man between 18 and 29 years old who had mild COVID-19 (a few samples of this study predate the infection). Cell type and time point are not known.

The rearrangement joins TRBV20-1 to TRBJ1-1, with a tentative D call TRBD1 (5 bases). This CDR3 spans 15 amino acids. Trimming removed 5 bases at V and 1 base at J, with 17 bases between. Germline V gene lookup returns CDR1 DFQATT and CDR2 SNEGSKA (reference sequence). The CDR3 region has the DNA TGCAGTGCTCGCAGGACGCGGGGGGGGAACACTGAAGCTTTCTTT. This translates into CSARRTRGGNTEAFF.

A few counts support this clonotype. The gene calls are TRBV5-4 and TRBJ2-5; TRBD2 matches at 9 bases. The ends lost 3 bases at V and 5 bases at J; junction bases unmatched: 2. The CDR3 length is 13 residues. CDR1 SGHNT and CDR2 YYREEE come from the germline V gene (reference sequence). DNA of the CDR3: TGTGCCAGCAGCTGGACTAGCGCGGAGACCCAGTACTTC. Amino acid sequence: CASSWTSAETQYF.

The V and J genes are TRBV7-8 and TRBJ2-2; D not resolved. V shed 4 bases and J shed 7 bases, with 10 bases lying between them. CDR1 and CDR2 from the germline V gene are SGHVS and FQNEAQ. The CDR3 is 13 residues long. In DNA form, the CDR3 reads TGTGCCAGCAGCTCAATACAGTTCGGGGAGCTGTTTTTT. Residues: CASSSIQFGELFF. The full variable domain, completed using reference TRBV7-8 and TRBJ2-2, is GAGVSQSPRYKVAKRGQDVALRCDPISGHVSLFWYQQALGQGPEFLTYFQNEAQLDKSGLPSDRFFAERPEGSVSTLKIQRTQQEDSAVYLCASSSIQFGELFFGEGSRLTVL.

The chain uses TRBV5-1 and TRBJ1-1; tentatively, D is TRBD1 (5 bases). Per germline, CDR1 SGHRS and CDR2 YFSETQ. The V gene lost 1 base and the J gene lost 11 bases, with 15 bases spanning the gap. CDR3 length: 13 residues. CDR3 in amino acids: CASSLPNGAKAFF. CDR3 sequence (DNA): TGCGCCAGCAGCTTGCCAAACGGGGCCAAGGCTTTCTTT.

This clonotype was observed a few times. The V and J genes are TRBV29-1 and TRBJ2-7; no definite D call. The V gene lost 6 bases and the J gene lost 5 bases, with 17 bases spanning the gap. The CDR3 is 13 amino acids. Germline V CDR1 and CDR2: SQVTM, ANQGSEA. The CDR3 is CSVYSIHQHEQYF. CDR3 in DNA: TGCAGCGTCTATTCCATCCATCAGCACGAGCAGTACTTC.

This clonotype occurred a few times. The chain combines TRBV4-3 with TRBJ2-4, with D maybe TRBD2 (6 bases). This CDR3 contains 18 residues. Trimming removed 4 bases from V and 3 bases from J, with 22 bases in between. The germline V gene encodes CDR1 LGHNA and CDR2 YSLEER. The CDR3 sequence: CASSPRSWGELGKNIQYF. As DNA, the CDR3 is TGCGCCAGCAGCCCGCGAAGTTGGGGGGAGTTGGGCAAAAACATTCAGTACTTC.

This clonotype was found a few times. The J gene is TRBJ1-2, the V gene TRBV7-2, with D perhaps matching TRBD1 (5 bases). Per the germline V gene, CDR1 is SGHTA and CDR2 is FQGNSA. The germline V and J ends were trimmed by 10 bases and 2 bases, with 8 bases remaining between them. The CDR3 has 11 amino acids. The CDR3 protein is CANRQNYGYTF. The CDR3 coding sequence is TGTGCCAACCGACAGAACTATGGCTACACCTTC.

J is TRBJ2-6 and V is TRBV4-2; D uncertain. CDR3 length equals 17 residues. CDR1 LGHNA and CDR2 YNFKEQ come from the germline V gene. The V gene lost 0 bases and the J gene lost 0 bases, with 9 bases spanning the gap. CDR3 sequence: CASSQDSIFSGANVLTF. The CDR3 DNA sequence: TGTGCCAGCAGCCAAGACAGCATCTTCTCTGGGGCCAACGTCCTGACTTTC.